These 22 T cell receptor beta chains came from one sample sequenced in a study of STAT5B mutations in CD4+ large granular lymphocyte leukemia. Some clones are missing from TCRdb's copy, which holds only in-frame ones; the method was immunoSEQ multiplex PCR. The sample includes 4,000 or so clones, approximately 80% of them seen just once. The sequenced sample was PBMCs. These receptors all stem from a man aged 70 or older with CD4+ T-cell large granular lymphocyte leukemia.

V usage is TRBV27 and J usage is TRBJ1-2; 7 bases agree with TRBD1. J was trimmed by 3 bases and V by 2 bases; bases with no gene match: 9. CDR3 size: 16 residues. Germline V lookup: CDR1 MNHEY, CDR2 SMNVEV (reference sequence). The chain's CDR3 is CASSLVVQGSHYGYTF. CDR3 nucleotides: TGTGCCAGCAGTTTAGTGGTACAGGGGTCACACTATGGCTACACCTTC.

This clone appeared a few times. This chain connects TRBV19 to TRBJ1-5; D is undetermined. With 5 bases removed from V and 0 bases from J, the gap between germline ends came to 8 bases. The CDR3 extends over 14 amino acids. CDR1 LNHDA and CDR2 SQIVND come from the germline V gene (reference sequence). CDR3 in amino acids: CASSLQNSNQPQHF. The CDR3, as DNA: TGTGCCAGTAGTCTGCAGAATAGCAATCAGCCCCAGCATTTT.

The genes are TRBV2 and TRBJ2-7; 12 positions agree with TRBD2. This CDR3 spans 14 amino acids. Germline CDR1 SNHLY, CDR2 FYNNEI. V was clipped by 6 bases and J by 2 bases; unmatched bases: 2. The CDR3 DNA is TGTGCCAGCAGCCTAGCGGGGGGGACCTACGAGCAGTACTTC. This sequence encodes CASSLAGGTYEQYF.

The V call is TRBV6-4, the J call TRBJ2-3; 12 bases map to TRBD2. Germline assignment: CDR1 MRHNA and CDR2 SNTAGT. With 4 bases clipped from V and 1 base from J, the junction kept 0 bases outside the gene matches. The CDR3 has 15 residues. The CDR3 loop is CASSGTSGGTDTQYF. The CDR3 DNA reads TGTGCCAGCAGTGGGACTAGCGGGGGCACAGATACGCAGTATTTT.

By its share, this clone is medium-sized (0.01 to 0.1%). The chain carries TRBV7-3 and TRBJ2-3, with a tentative D call TRBD2 (6 bases). Germline values: CDR1 SGHTA, CDR2 FQGTGA. This CDR3 spans 15 amino acids. V dropped 5 bases and J dropped 6 bases, with 18 bases sitting between them. The CDR3 DNA reads TGTGCCAGCAGCCCCCAAGGCGGGGTTTTCGATACGCAGTATTTT. Its translation: CASSPQGGVFDTQYF.

This chain joins TRBV7-2 and TRBJ2-1; 9 bases match TRBD2. Germline assignment: CDR1 SGHTA and CDR2 FQGNSA. The CDR3 contains 16 residues. The V segment lost 5 bases and the J segment 2 bases; nucleotides outside the gene matches: 7. The CDR3 DNA follows: TGTGCCAGCAGCCTAAGACTAGCGGATACCTACAATGAGCAGTTCTTC. Amino acids: CASSLRLADTYNEQFF.

The V and J genes are TRBV19 and TRBJ1-2, with 7 bases fitting TRBD1. The CDR3 runs to 13 residues. V dropped 7 bases and J dropped 7; count of bases not matched to a gene: 9. Per germline, CDR1 LNHDA and CDR2 SQIVND (reference sequence). Here the CDR3 DNA reads TGTGCCAGTAATGAGGGGCAGGGGGTTGGCTACACCTTC. Translated: CASNEGQGVGYTF.

The rearrangement joins TRBV11-3 to TRBJ1-1; 7 bases match TRBD1. CDR3 length: 15 amino acids. V lost 5 bases to trimming and J lost 4 bases; unmatched junction nucleotides: 10. The germline V gene encodes CDR1 SGHNT and CDR2 YENEEA. The CDR3 is CASSQRQGIRTEAFF. In DNA, the CDR3 is TGTGCCAGCAGCCAAAGACAGGGTATACGCACTGAAGCTTTCTTT.

The V gene is TRBV25-1, the J gene TRBJ1-1; D might be TRBD1 (5 bases). Germline CDR1 reads MGHDK; CDR2 reads SYGVNS. The CDR3 sequence is 14 residues long. Trimming cost V 7 bases and J 5 bases, with 17 bases left between them. CDR3 nucleotides: TGTGCCAGCACCCAGGGTGGGGGTCGGACTGAAGCTTTCTTT. Protein: CASTQGGGRTEAFF.

In nucleotides, the CDR3 is TGTGCCAGCAGCCCGAGCCGGACCGATCCTTCCTATAGCAATCAGCCCCAGCATTTT. Encoded protein: CASSPSRTDPSYSNQPQHF. The rearrangement uses TRBV7-8 and TRBJ1-5; no clear D gene. This CDR3 comprises 19 residues. V lost 5 bases to trimming and J lost 0 bases, with 23 bases between them. The germline CDR1 and CDR2 sequences are SGHVS and FQNEAQ.

This chain joins TRBV14 and TRBJ1-1, with D maybe TRBD1 (5 bases). The CDR3 covers 15 residues. The ends were cut back, 2 bases at V and 2 bases at J, with 12 bases in the middle. Germline loops: CDR1 SGHDN, CDR2 FVKESK. This CDR3 reads CASSQPRQLNTEAFF. CDR3 sequence (DNA): TGTGCCAGCAGCCAACCCAGACAGTTAAACACTGAAGCTTTCTTT.

This clone appeared once. The chain joins TRBV5-1 to TRBJ2-5, with D possibly being TRBD1 (7 bases). The DNA end is a closer match to TRBJ2-7, so the J assignment may be wrong. The CDR3 has 16 amino acids. The V gene's germline CDR1 is SGHRS and CDR2 YFSETQ. The CDR3 spells CASSPGGGGISYEQYF. The CDR3 nucleotides read TGCGCCAGCAGCCCAGGAGGGGGCGGGATTTCCTACGAGCAGTACTTC.

This clone was counted a few times. The chain employs TRBV5-1 and TRBJ1-1, with D perhaps TRBD1 (5 bases). CDR3 length equals 13 residues. Trimming took off 0 bases at V and 7 bases at J, with 10 bases between the two ends. CDR1 is SGHRS and CDR2 is YFSETQ in the germline V gene. CDR3 sequence: CASSLAGGIEAFF. The CDR3 nucleotides read TGCGCCAGCAGCTTGGCCGGGGGAATTGAAGCTTTCTTT.

The J gene is TRBJ1-1, the V gene TRBV27; D is ambiguous. V shed 4 bases and J shed 0 bases, with 9 bases lying between them. CDR3 size: 14 residues. From germline, CDR1 is MNHEY and CDR2 SMNVEV (reference sequence). This CDR3 is CASSSRALNTEAFF. The CDR3 DNA reads TGTGCCAGCAGTTCGAGGGCCCTGAACACTGAAGCTTTCTTT.

The chain uses TRBV5-1 and TRBJ1-4; no firm D call. V lost 3 bases and J 8 bases, leaving 11 bases between the germline ends. This CDR3 has 13 residues. Germline V gene sequence: CDR1 SGHRS, CDR2 YFSETQ. The CDR3 loop reads CASSSTRLEKLFF. The CDR3 DNA is TGCGCCAGCAGCTCAACTAGGCTGGAAAAACTGTTTTTT.

This clone has a handful of counts. V usage is TRBV28 and J usage is TRBJ1-1; tentative D call: TRBD1 (6 bases). With 4 bases removed from V and 3 bases from J, the gap between germline ends came to 15 bases. Germline CDR1 reads MDHEN; CDR2 reads SYDVKM. The CDR3 is 15 amino acids. CDR3 DNA sequence: TGTGCCAGCAGTTCTACAGGGATATGGGACACTGAAGCTTTCTTT. Amino acids: CASSSTGIWDTEAFF.

The chain joins TRBV9 to TRBJ2-3; D is uncertain. CDR3 length: 14 amino acids. Germline V gives CDR1 SGDLS, CDR2 YYNGEE. V lost 4 bases and J 0 bases, leaving 9 bases between the germline ends. CDR3 DNA: TGTGCCAGCAGCCCCTGGGGAAGCACAGATACGCAGTATTTT. Protein product: CASSPWGSTDTQYF.

This clone was seen more than once but under ten times. This chain joins TRBV11-3 and TRBJ1-1, with no clear D. CDR1 and CDR2 (germline): SGHNT, YENEEA. The ends were cut back, 2 bases at V and 4 bases at J, with 2 bases in the middle. The CDR3 contains 11 residues. The DNA for the CDR3 is TGTGCCAGCAGCTTAAGCACTGAAGCTTTCTTT. It encodes CASSLSTEAFF. Full variable domain (missing parts from reference TRBV11-3 and TRBJ1-1): EAGVVQSPRYKIIEKKQPVAFWCNPISGHNTLYWYLQNLGQGPELLIRYENEEAVDDSQLPKDRFSAERLKGVDSTLKIQPAELGDSAVYLCASSLSTEAFFGQGTRLTVV.

The sample holds one count of this clone. As DNA, the CDR3 is TGTGCCAGCAGCGTGGGACAGAACTACGAGCAGTACTTC. Protein sequence: CASSVGQNYEQYF. The genes are TRBV9 and TRBJ2-7, with 7 bases fitting TRBD1. The CDR3 is made up of 13 amino acids. The V gene end was trimmed by 2 bases and the J gene end by 3 bases; junction bases not matched to a gene: 2. Germline V gene data show CDR1 as SGDLS and CDR2 as YYNGEE.

This clone was recorded a few times. V and J are TRBV4-1 and TRBJ1-1, with a tentative D call TRBD1 (6 bases). V lost 7 bases and J 1 base, leaving 13 bases between the germline ends. CDR1 and CDR2 (germline): MGHRA, YSYEKL. This CDR3 spans 14 amino acids. CDR3 in amino acids: CASINREGNTEAFF. CDR3 coding DNA: TGCGCCAGCATTAACAGGGAGGGGAACACTGAAGCTTTCTTT.

The gene calls are TRBV5-1 and TRBJ2-3; a possible D gene is TRBD2 (6 bases). CDR1 SGHRS and CDR2 YFSETQ come from the germline V gene. The CDR3 is made up of 15 amino acids. Trimming stripped 1 base from V and 5 bases from J, with 14 bases between. CDR3 region: CASSLWAGKQDTQYF. In nucleotides, the CDR3 is TGCGCCAGCAGCTTGTGGGCGGGAAAGCAAGATACGCAGTATTTT.

This sequence joins TRBV15 and TRBJ1-4; D unclear. The CDR3 sequence is 15 residues long. The V gene lost 6 bases and the J gene lost 0 bases, with 11 bases spanning the gap. From germline, CDR1 is LNHNV and CDR2 YYDKDF (reference sequence). DNA of the CDR3: TGTGCCACCAGGCGATACAAAGCAACTAATGAAAAACTGTTTTTT. Protein: CATRRYKATNEKLFF.